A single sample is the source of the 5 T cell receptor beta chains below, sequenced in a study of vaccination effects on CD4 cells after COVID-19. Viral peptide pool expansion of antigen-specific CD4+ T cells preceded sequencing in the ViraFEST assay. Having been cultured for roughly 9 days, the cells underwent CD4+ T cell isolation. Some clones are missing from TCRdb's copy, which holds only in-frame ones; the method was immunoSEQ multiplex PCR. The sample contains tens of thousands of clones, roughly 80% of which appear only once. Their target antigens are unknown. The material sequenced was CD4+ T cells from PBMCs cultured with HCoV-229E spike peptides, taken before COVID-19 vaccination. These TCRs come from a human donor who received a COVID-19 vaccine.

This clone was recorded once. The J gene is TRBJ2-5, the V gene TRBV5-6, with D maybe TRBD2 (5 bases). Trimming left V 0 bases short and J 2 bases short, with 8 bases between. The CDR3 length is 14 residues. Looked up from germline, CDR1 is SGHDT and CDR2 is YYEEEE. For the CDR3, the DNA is TGTGCCAGCAGCTTGGATAGGACTCAAGAGACCCAGTACTTC. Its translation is CASSLDRTQETQYF.

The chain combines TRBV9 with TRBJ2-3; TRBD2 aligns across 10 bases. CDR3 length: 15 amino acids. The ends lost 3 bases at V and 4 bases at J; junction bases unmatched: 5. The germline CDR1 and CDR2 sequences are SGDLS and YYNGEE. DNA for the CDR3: TGTGCCAGCAGCGCCACCGGGACTAGCGCAGATACGCAGTATTTT. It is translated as CASSATGTSADTQYF.

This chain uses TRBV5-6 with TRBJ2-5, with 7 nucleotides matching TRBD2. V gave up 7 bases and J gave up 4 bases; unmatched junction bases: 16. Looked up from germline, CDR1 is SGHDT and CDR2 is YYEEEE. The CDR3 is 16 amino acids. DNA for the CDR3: TGTGCCAGCCCCTCCAGTGGGAGGGTAGGTGGAGAGACCCAGTACTTC. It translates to CASPSSGRVGGETQYF.

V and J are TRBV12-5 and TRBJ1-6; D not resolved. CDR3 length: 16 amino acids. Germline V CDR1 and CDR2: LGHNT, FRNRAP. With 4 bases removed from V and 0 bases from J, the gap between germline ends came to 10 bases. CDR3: CASGSLQFSYNSPLHF. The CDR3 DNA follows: TGTGCTAGTGGTTCCCTCCAGTTCTCCTATAATTCACCCCTCCACTTT. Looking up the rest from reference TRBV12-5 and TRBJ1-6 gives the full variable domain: DARVTQTPRHKVTEMGQEVTMRCQPILGHNTVFWYRQTMMQGLELLAYFRNRAPLDDSGMPKDRFSAEMPDATLATLKIQPSEPRDSAVYFCASGSLQFSYNSPLHFGNGTRLTVT.

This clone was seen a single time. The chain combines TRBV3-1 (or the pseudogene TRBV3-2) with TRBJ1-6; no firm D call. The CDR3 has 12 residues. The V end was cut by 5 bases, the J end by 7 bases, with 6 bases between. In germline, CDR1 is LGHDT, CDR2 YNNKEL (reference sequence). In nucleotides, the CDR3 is TGTGCCAGCAGCGAACGGAATTCACCCCTCCACTTT. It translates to CASSERNSPLHF.